The rows below give T cell receptor beta chains drawn from one sample of a study of cytomegalovirus exposure and HLA in healthy donors. Sequencing was performed with immunoSEQ multiplex PCR; in TCRdb, only in-frame clones are kept and a portion is missing. The sample holds about 100,000 clones, around four fifths seen once. The material sequenced was PBMCs. Receptor source: a woman aged 55-69 years in good health and CMV-seronegative. The CDR3 runs from the conserved cysteine through the conserved F or W. Fields, in order: CDR3 DNA, CDR3 protein, V gene, D gene, J gene. A D gene is named only where the DNA matches it firmly.

CDR3 DNA: TGCGCCAGCAGCCTGGGACAGGGGACAGATGGCTACACCTTC; CDR3 protein: CASSLGQGTDGYTF; V gene: TRBV5-1; D gene: TRBD1; J gene: TRBJ1-2
CDR3 DNA: TGTGCCAGCAGTTATAGGGGCGCGTACCAAGAGACCCAGTACTTC; CDR3 protein: CASSYRGAYQETQYF; V gene: TRBV6-6; D gene: .; J gene: TRBJ2-5